Listed below are T cell receptor beta chains from one sample, sequenced in a study of blood T cell repertoires in COVID-19. Here immunoSEQ multiplex PCR was the method, and the copy in TCRdb shows in-frame clones only, minus some. The table shows 28,000 or so clones, with around 90% occurring only once. Sequencing used peripheral blood. These receptors were collected from a man in his sixties with COVID-19, enrolled during active disease. Both conserved end residues are part of each CDR3. A D gene is named only where the DNA matches it firmly. Clone size appears in some rows only: once, few, many, or a class for an expanded clone.

J gene	clone size	V gene	D gene	CDR3 DNA	CDR3 protein
TRBJ1-2	-	TRBV5-8	-	TGTGCCAGCAGTCCCAGGGGATACTATGGCTACACCTTC	CASSPRGYYGYTF
TRBJ2-5	-	TRBV10-2	-	TGCGCCAGCAGTGAGTCACAGCAAGAGACCCAGTACTTC	CASSESQQETQYF
TRBJ2-2	-	TRBV12-3/TRBV12-4	TRBD1	TGTGCCAGCAGTTCGACAGGGCCCGGGGAGCTGTTTTTT	CASSSTGPGELFF
TRBJ1-1	-	TRBV15	-	TGTGCCACCAGCAGAGAGGAGGGGGAAGCTTTCTTT	CATSREEGEAFF
TRBJ1-1	-	TRBV13	TRBD1	TGTGCCAGCAGCCTAGTGGGGACAGGGATTTCAAACACTGAAGCTTTCTTT	CASSLVGTGISNTEAFF
TRBJ2-1	-	TRBV19	-	TGTGCCAGTAGTATGCTGAGAGACAATGAGCAGTTCTTC	CASSMLRDNEQFF
TRBJ1-2	-	TRBV7-8	-	TGTGCCAGCAGCCCATTACGGGGAGGAAAGGGAGGGCTTGGCTACACCTTC	CASSPLRGGKGGLGYTF
TRBJ2-3	once	TRBV28	TRBD2	TGTGCCAGCAGTCCTAGCGGGACCCCACTTACTAGCACAGATACGCAGTATTTT	CASSPSGTPLTSTDTQYF
TRBJ2-7	-	TRBV7-9	TRBD2	TGTGCCAGCAGCTTCACTAGCGGCTACGAGCAGTACTTC	CASSFTSGYEQYF
TRBJ1-2	-	TRBV20-1	TRBD1	TGCAGTGCTATTGACAGGGGTGTTGGATCTGGCTACACCTTC	CSAIDRGVGSGYTF
TRBJ1-1	-	TRBV29-1	-	TGCAGCGTTGGCCTACGGGGGGCGGCTGAAGCTTTCTTT	CSVGLRGAAEAFF
TRBJ1-2	-	TRBV9	-	TGTGCCAGCAGCGCCAGGGCCGTGAGGCTTTATGGCTACACCTTC	CASSARAVRLYGYTF
TRBJ2-7	-	TRBV9	TRBD2	TGTGCCAGCAGCCCCAATCTCGGGGGGTCCTACGAGCAGTACTTC	CASSPNLGGSYEQYF
TRBJ2-1	-	TRBV9	TRBD2	TGTGCCAGCAGCGAGGCTAGCGGGGGCTACAATGAGCAGTTCTTC	CASSEASGGYNEQFF
TRBJ2-5	once	TRBV5-4	-	TGTGCCAGCAGCTTGGAGGTGGTAGTCGGGGAGACCCAGTACTTC	CASSLEVVVGETQYF
TRBJ2-3	-	TRBV2	-	TGTGCCAGCGTGCAGGGTCGCGATACGCAGTATTTT	CASVQGRDTQYF
TRBJ2-1	-	TRBV11-2	-	TGTGCCAGCAGCGGTTCCGACTGGAGCTTAGAGCAGTTCTTC	CASSGSDWSLEQFF
TRBJ2-7	-	TRBV27	-	TGTGCCACAGAGGTCTCCCCCTACGAGCAGTACTTC	CATEVSPYEQYF
TRBJ1-6	-	TRBV19	-	TGTGCCAGTAGTCGAAACAGGTTGGGGAATTCACCCCTCCACTTT	CASSRNRLGNSPLHF
TRBJ1-3	-	TRBV10-3	-	TGTGCCATCGGGCAGGGCAACACCATATATTTT	CAIGQGNTIYF